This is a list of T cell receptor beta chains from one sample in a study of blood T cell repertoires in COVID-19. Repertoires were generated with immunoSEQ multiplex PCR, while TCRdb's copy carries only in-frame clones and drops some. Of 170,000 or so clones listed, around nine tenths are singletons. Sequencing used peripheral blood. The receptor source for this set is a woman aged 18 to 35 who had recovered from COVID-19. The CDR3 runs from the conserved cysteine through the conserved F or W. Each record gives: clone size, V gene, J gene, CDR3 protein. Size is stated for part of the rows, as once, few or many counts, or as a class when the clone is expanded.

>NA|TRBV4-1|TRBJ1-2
CASSQEGGVGYGYTF
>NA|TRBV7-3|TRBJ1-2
CASSFSGQDYTF
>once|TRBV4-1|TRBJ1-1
CASSQPDRGDTEAFF
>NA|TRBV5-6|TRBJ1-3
CASNLRQGFSGNTIYF
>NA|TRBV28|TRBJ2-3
CASSSGLAGSIDTQYF
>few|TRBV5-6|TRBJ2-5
CASSLDGSGGPREETQYF
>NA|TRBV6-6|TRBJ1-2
CASNPPGIYGYTF
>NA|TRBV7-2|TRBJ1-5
CASSLDPNSNQPQHF
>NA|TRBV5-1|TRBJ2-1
CASSFAGQGSSYNEQFF
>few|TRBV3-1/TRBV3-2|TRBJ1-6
CASSGPGQAATLHF
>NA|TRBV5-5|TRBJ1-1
CASSVPQGADTEAFF
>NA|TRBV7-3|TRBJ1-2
CASSPQAGEAVYGYTF
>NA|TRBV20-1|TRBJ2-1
CSARDFNEQFF
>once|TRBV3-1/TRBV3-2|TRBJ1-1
CASSQNQGGEAFF
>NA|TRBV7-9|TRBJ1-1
CASLYDREAEAFF
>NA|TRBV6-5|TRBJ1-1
CASSYRGGIEAFF
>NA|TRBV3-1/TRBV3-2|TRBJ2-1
CASSQDYPRGSYNEQFF
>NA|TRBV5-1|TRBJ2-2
CASSLVSSKTGELFF
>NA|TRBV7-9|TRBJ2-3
CASSKGLAFSTDTQYF
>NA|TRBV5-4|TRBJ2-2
CASSTRGELFF
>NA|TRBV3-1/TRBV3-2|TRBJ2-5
CASSRRAAGFDQETQYF
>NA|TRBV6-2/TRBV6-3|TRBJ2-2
CASSFEQLNTGELFF
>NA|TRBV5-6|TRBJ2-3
CASSPEASGLTYTQYF
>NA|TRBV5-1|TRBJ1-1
CASSLGPYENTEAFF
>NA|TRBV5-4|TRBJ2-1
CASSLAGGPREQFF